This T cell receptor (beta chain) was profiled in a study of kidney transplant recipient with SARS-CoV-2 infection. Deletions cut 6 bases from V and 8 bases from J, with 11 bases between. The CDR3 runs to 12 residues. One entry per CDR3 protein results from TCRdb running MiXCR on the reads. The table shows 200,000 to 300,000 distinct CDR3 sequences, with more than 25% occurring only once. This clonotype was seen more than once but under ten times. This TCR came from a male patient between 25 and 39 years old who had COVID-19 and was a kidney transplant recipient. Some T cells may arise from the graft donor. V gene TRBV12-3 or TRBV12-4 combines with J gene TRBJ2-1; D remains unclear. The source was a blood sample, collected at baseline and between days 110 and 120 from a kidney transplant recipient. The CDR3 loop is CASSSGDDEQFF. In DNA, the CDR3 is TGTGCCAGCAGCTCGGGCGACGATGAGCAGTTCTTC.